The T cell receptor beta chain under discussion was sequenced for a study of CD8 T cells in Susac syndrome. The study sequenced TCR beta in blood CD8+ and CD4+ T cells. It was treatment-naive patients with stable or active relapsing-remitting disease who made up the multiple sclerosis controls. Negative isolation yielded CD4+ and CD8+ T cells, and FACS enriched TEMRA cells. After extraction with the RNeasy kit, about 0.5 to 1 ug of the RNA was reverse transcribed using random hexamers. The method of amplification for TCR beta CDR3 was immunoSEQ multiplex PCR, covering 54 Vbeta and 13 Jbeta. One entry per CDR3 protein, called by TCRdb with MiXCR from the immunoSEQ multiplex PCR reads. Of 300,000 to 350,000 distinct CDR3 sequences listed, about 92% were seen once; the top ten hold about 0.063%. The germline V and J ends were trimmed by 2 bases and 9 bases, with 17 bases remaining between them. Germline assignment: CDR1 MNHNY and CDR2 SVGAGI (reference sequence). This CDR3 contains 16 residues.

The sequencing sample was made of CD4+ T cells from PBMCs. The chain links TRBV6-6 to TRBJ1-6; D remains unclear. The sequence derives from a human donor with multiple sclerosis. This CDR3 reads CASSYPGRLRSSPLHF. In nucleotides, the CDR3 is TGTGCCAGCAGTTACCCCGGCCGACTGCGGAGTTCACCCCTCCACTTT.